The clone carrying this T cell receptor beta chain was picked up one time. Its specificity is not known. The source of the sample is a study of graft-versus-host responses after intestinal transplantation. The study's findings and limits: Within the allografts of patients who had graft-donor T cell macrochimerism, graft-versus-host to host-versus-graft clonal ratios were high. Among circulating GvH clones, peak levels were associated with early post-transplant declines in HvG clones.

The V and J ends lost 4 bases and 6 bases, in that order; junction bases with no gene match: 6. The CDR3 is 14 residues long. Germline V CDR1 and CDR2: MNHNS, SASEGT. Method: immunoSEQ multiplex PCR; TCRdb's copy keeps in-frame clones and lacks some. The table includes 90,000 to 150,000 clones, over 80% detected once. This receptor was identified in a human donor who received an intestinal transplant. The sample was unstimulated CD4+ T cells sorted from spleen or lymph node cells, taken before intestinal transplant. This chain connects TRBV6-1 to TRBJ1-1; 9 bases align to TRBD1. The CDR3 loop reads CASSGGQGSAEAFF. The CDR3 nucleotides are TGTGCCAGCAGTGGTGGACAGGGGAGCGCTGAAGCTTTCTTT.